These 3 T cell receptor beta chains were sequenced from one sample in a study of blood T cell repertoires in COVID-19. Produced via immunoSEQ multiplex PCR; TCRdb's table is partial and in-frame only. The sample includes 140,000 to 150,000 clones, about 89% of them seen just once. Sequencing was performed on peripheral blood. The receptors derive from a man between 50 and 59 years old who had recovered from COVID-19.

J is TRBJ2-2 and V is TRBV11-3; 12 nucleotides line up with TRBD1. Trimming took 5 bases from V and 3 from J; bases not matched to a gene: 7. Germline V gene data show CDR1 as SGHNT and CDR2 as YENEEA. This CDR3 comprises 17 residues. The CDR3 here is CASSPRDRGRHTGELFF. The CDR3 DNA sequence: TGTGCCAGCAGCCCCAGGGACAGGGGGCGGCACACCGGGGAGCTGTTTTTT.

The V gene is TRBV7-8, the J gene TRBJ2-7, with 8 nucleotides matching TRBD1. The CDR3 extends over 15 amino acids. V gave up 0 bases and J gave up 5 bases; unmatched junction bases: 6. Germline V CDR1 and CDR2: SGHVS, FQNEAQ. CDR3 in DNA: TGTGCCAGCAGCTTAGCGGTGGGCAGGGGGCACGAGCAGTACTTC. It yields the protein CASSLAVGRGHEQYF.

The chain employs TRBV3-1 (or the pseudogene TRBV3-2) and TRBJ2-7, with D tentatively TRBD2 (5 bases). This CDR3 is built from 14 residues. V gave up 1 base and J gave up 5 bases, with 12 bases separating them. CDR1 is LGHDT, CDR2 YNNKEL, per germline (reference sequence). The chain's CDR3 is CASSQGRAGNEQYF. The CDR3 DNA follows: TGTGCCAGCAGCCAAGGACGGGCGGGTAACGAGCAGTACTTC.